This passage covers 17 T cell receptor beta chains from one sample sequenced in a study of Graves' ophthalmopathy and Graves' hyperthyroidism. RNA served as the template for amplifying TCR beta CDR3 regions. The first-round RT-PCR employed HTBI primers together with the Qiagen OneStep RT-PCR kit. A multiplex PCR was then performed as the second round. TCRdb passed the multiplex PCR reads through MiXCR, listing each CDR3 protein once. The table lists 350,000 to 400,000 distinct CDR3 sequences, 15% to 17% of them singletons, with 5.5% to 7% in the top ten. Sequencing used peripheral blood. The receptor set was obtained from a young woman with stable Graves' hyperthyroidism.

In its sample, this clonotype was seen many times. J is TRBJ2-5 and V is TRBV7-8; D ambiguous. The V gene's germline CDR1 is SGHVS and CDR2 FQNEAQ. This CDR3 contains 14 residues. Trimming left V 1 base short and J 5 bases short, with 11 bases between. The CDR3 nucleotides are TGTGCCAGCAGCTTAGGTTCGCGGTACGAGACCCAGTACTTC. Encoded protein: CASSLGSRYETQYF. Filled out from reference TRBV7-8 and TRBJ2-5, the complete variable domain reads GAGVSQSPRYKVAKRGQDVALRCDPISGHVSLFWYQQALGQGPEFLTYFQNEAQLDKSGLPSDRFFAERPEGSVSTLKIQRTQQEDSAVYLCASSLGSRYETQYFGPGTRLLVL.

This clonotype was observed a few times. V gene TRBV10-3 combines with J gene TRBJ1-2, with TRBD1 matching 8 bases. Per germline, CDR1 ENHRY and CDR2 SYGVKD. CDR3 length: 17 residues. Unmatched junction bases numbered 13, after V lost 4 bases and J lost 3 bases. The CDR3 bases are TGTGCCATCAGTGTTTTGGCAGGGGGCGCTGGGGACTATGGCTACACCTTC. The encoded protein is CAISVLAGGAGDYGYTF.

The J gene is TRBJ2-7, the V gene TRBV11-1, with D unclear. The V end lost 8 bases, the J end lost 2 bases, and 25 bases lay between the germline ends. This CDR3 contains 17 residues. Per the germline V gene, CDR1 is SGHAT and CDR2 is FQDESV (reference sequence). Here the CDR3 reads CASPLGSPRPPPYEQYF. As DNA, the CDR3 is TGTGCCAGCCCTTTAGGGTCCCCCAGACCTCCTCCCTACGAGCAGTACTTC.

This clonotype appeared many times. This rearrangement joins TRBV6-2 or TRBV6-3 to TRBJ1-5; 7 bases map to TRBD1. The CDR3 runs 17 residues. Per germline, CDR1 MNHEY and CDR2 SVGEGT. Trimming took 4 bases from V and 3 from J; bases not matched to a gene: 12. DNA for the CDR3: TGTGCCAGCAGTTCCCCAAGCTCCAGGGGGAACAATCAGCCCCAGCATTTT. Encoded protein: CASSSPSSRGNNQPQHF.

This clonotype was seen at least ten times. The chain recombines TRBV6-1 with TRBJ2-5; 7 bases map to TRBD2. Germline values: CDR1 MNHNS, CDR2 SASEGT. Trimming removed 4 bases from V and 4 bases from J; junction bases left unmatched: 9. The CDR3 has 15 residues. CDR3 amino acids: CASSGRTRLRETQYF. The CDR3 DNA reads TGTGCCAGCAGTGGAAGGACTAGACTGAGAGAGACCCAGTACTTC.

This clonotype was seen at least ten times. This chain connects TRBV20-1 to TRBJ2-2; 12 bases map to TRBD1. The length of the CDR3 is 15 residues. V lost 4 bases and J lost 7; bases outside the gene matches: 7. Germline V gene sequence: CDR1 DFQATT, CDR2 SNEGSKA (reference sequence). CDR3 in DNA: TGCAGTGCTAACCGGGACAGGGGGCAAAACGGGGAGCTGTTTTTT. Translation: CSANRDRGQNGELFF.

This clonotype was found many times. CDR3 sequence reads: CASSSRGTYTDTQYF. CDR3 nucleotide sequence: TGTGCCAGCAGTTCAAGGGGGACCTACACAGATACGCAGTATTTT. The chain has TRBV12-3 or TRBV12-4 and TRBJ2-3; TRBD1 might be the D (6 bases). Between the trimmed V and J ends, which lost 4 bases and 2 bases, there was a span of 13 bases. This CDR3 has 15 residues.

The V call is TRBV2, the J call TRBJ1-1; D perhaps matches TRBD1 (5 bases). The ends were cut back, 5 bases at V and 4 bases at J, with 14 bases in the middle. Germline lookup yields CDR1 SNHLY and CDR2 FYNNEI. The length of the CDR3 is 14 residues. Here the CDR3 DNA reads TGTGCCAGCAGTCGAACGACGGGGCGCACTGAAGCTTTCTTT. Its translation is CASSRTTGRTEAFF.

The CDR3 DNA is TGTGCCAGCAGCAAGGACAGATTTAACACTGAAGCTTTCTTT. Translated, it gives CASSKDRFNTEAFF. V is TRBV11-3 and J is TRBJ1-1; D is possibly TRBD1 (6 bases). CDR1 is SGHNT and CDR2 is YENEEA in the germline V gene. V gave up 5 bases and J gave up 2 bases, with 12 bases separating them. The CDR3 covers 14 residues.

This clonotype was counted ten times or more. The chain links TRBV15 to TRBJ2-5; either TRBD1 or TRBD2 may supply D (6 bases each). This CDR3 has 16 amino acids. CDR1 is LNHNV and CDR2 is YYDKDF in the germline V gene (reference sequence). V was clipped by 4 bases and J by 5 bases, with 20 bases between them. The CDR3 loop reads CATSKSSDRGEETQYF. CDR3 DNA: TGTGCCACCAGCAAGTCGTCTGATAGGGGGGAGGAGACCCAGTACTTC.

J is TRBJ1-1 and V is TRBV5-1; D ambiguous. Germline lookup yields CDR1 SGHRS and CDR2 YFSETQ. V lost 1 base and J 3 bases, leaving 7 bases between the germline ends. The CDR3 is 13 amino acids. CDR3 sequence reads: CASSLRPDTEAFF. The CDR3 nucleotides read TGCGCCAGCAGCTTGAGGCCAGACACTGAAGCTTTCTTT.

As concerns this clonotype: Sequence at one end of the junction differs from germline and may be a read error. In DNA form, the CDR3 reads TGCGCCGGCAGCCAAGGAGGGGGCTACACCTTC. Amino acids: CAGSQGGGYTF. The J gene is TRBJ1-2, the V gene TRBV4-1; D uncertain. The CDR3 is 11 amino acids. CDR1 is MGHRA, CDR2 YSYEKL, per germline.

This clonotype was observed many times. The CDR3, as DNA: TGTGCCAGTAGTATCGGTATGGCGTTCGGCAGTGATAGCTATGGCTACACCTTC. Its protein is CASSIGMAFGSDSYGYTF. The chain links TRBV19 to TRBJ1-2; D gene ambiguous. The germline CDR1 and CDR2 sequences are LNHDA and SQIVND (reference sequence). This CDR3 comprises 18 residues. Between the trimmed V and J ends, which lost 3 bases and 4 bases, there was a span of 24 bases.

The genes are TRBV11-2 and TRBJ2-2; the D gene is possibly TRBD1 (6 bases). The V end lost 5 bases, the J end lost 5 bases, and 18 bases lay between the germline ends. This CDR3 contains 16 residues. From germline, CDR1 is SGHAT and CDR2 FQNNGV. The CDR3 DNA is TGTGCCAGCAGCCTCAGGGCCACAGGGTGGACCGGGGAGCTGTTTTTT. Amino acids: CASSLRATGWTGELFF.

This clonotype has a count of ten or more. V usage is TRBV15 and J usage is TRBJ1-2, with D possibly matching TRBD1 (6 bases). The CDR3 has 14 residues. Germline loops: CDR1 LNHNV, CDR2 YYDKDF (reference sequence). V shed 5 bases and J shed 4 bases, with 14 bases lying between them. The CDR3 nucleotides are TGTGCCACCAGCCCTACCGACAGGATCTATGGCTACACCTTC. Its protein product is CATSPTDRIYGYTF.

Many counts were recorded for this clonotype. V and J are TRBV29-1 and TRBJ1-1, with 10 nucleotides matching TRBD1. J lost 11 bases, V lost 3 bases, and 6 bases had no gene match. CDR3 length: 12 amino acids. Germline CDR1 is SQVTM and CDR2 is ANQGSEA. The chain's CDR3 is CSVERQGAIAFF. CDR3 coding DNA: TGCAGCGTTGAGAGACAGGGGGCGATTGCTTTCTTT.

This clonotype has at least ten counts. The chain joins TRBV6-1 to TRBJ1-3; D is unresolved. The CDR3 is 17 residues long. The ends were cut back, 4 bases at V and 0 bases at J, with 16 bases in the middle. CDR1 MNHNS and CDR2 SASEGT come from the germline V gene. This CDR3 reads CASSAPDYHSSGNTIYF. In nucleotides, the CDR3 is TGTGCCAGCAGTGCCCCAGATTATCACTCCTCTGGAAACACCATATATTTT.